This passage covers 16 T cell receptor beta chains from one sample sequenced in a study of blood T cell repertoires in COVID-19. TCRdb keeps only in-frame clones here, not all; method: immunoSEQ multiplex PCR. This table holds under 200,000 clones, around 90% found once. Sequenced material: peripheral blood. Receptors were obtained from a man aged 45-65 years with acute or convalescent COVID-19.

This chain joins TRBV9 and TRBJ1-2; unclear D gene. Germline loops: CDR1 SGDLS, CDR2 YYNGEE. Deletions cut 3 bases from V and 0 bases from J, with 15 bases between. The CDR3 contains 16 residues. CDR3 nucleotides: TGTGCCAGCAGCGCCAAGGGAGTGAATCCTAACTATGGCTACACCTTC. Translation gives CASSAKGVNPNYGYTF.

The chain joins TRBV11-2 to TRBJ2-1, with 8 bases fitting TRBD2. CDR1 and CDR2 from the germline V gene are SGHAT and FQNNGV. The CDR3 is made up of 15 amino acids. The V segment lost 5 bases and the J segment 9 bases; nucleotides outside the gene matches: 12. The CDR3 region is CASSVRLARGGEQFF. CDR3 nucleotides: TGTGCCAGCAGCGTCCGACTAGCCCGGGGGGGTGAGCAGTTCTTC.

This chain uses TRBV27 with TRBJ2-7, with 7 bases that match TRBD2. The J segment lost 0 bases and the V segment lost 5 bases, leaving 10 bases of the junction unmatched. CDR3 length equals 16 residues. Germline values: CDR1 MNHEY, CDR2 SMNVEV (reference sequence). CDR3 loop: CASSPFGAGSSYEQYV. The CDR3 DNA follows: TGTGCCAGCAGTCCCTTTGGAGCGGGAAGCTCCTACGAGCAGTACGTC.

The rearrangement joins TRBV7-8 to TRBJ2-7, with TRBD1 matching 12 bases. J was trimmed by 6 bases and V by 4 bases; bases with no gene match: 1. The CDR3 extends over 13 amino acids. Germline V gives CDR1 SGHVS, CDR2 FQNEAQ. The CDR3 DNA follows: TGTGCCAGCAGCTGGGGACAGGGGGCCGAGCAGTACGTC. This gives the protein CASSWGQGAEQYV.

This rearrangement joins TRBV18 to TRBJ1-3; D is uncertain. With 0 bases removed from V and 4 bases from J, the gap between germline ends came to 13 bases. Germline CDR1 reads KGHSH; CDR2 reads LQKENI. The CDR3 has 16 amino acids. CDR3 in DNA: TGTGCCAGCTCACCACCGCCCGAGGGTTCGGGAAACACCATATATTTT. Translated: CASSPPPEGSGNTIYF.

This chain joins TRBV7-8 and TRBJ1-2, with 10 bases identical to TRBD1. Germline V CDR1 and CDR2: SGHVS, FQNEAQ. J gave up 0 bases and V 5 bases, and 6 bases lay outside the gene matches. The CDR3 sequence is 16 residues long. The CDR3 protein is CASSVRDRGANYGYTF. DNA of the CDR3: TGTGCCAGCAGCGTCCGGGACAGGGGAGCTAACTATGGCTACACCTTC.

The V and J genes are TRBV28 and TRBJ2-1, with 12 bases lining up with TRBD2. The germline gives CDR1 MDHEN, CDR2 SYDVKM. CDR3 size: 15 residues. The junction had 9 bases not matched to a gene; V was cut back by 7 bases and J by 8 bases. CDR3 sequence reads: CASIPRLAGAYEQFF. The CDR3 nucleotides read TGTGCCAGCATTCCTAGACTAGCGGGAGCCTATGAGCAGTTCTTC.

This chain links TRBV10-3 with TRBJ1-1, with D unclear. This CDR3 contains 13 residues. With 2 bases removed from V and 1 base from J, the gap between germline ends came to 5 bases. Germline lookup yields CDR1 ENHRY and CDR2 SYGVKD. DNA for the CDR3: TGTGCCATCAGTGAGGCAGAGAACACTGAAGCTTTCTTT. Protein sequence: CAISEAENTEAFF.

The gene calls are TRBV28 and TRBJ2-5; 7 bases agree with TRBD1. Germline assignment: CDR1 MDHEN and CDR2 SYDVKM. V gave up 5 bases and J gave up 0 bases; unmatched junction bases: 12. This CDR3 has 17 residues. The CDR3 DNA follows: TGTGCCAGCAGTGGCAGTCTCTTCGGGACAGACCAAGAGACCCAGTACTTC. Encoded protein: CASSGSLFGTDQETQYF.

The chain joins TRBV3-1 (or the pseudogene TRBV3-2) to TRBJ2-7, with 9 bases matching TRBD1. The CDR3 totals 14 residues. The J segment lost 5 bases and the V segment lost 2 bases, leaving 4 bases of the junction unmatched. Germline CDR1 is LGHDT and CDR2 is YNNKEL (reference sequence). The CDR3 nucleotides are TGTGCCAGCAGCCAAACAGGGGGCCTGAACGAGCAGTACGTC. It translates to CASSQTGGLNEQYV.

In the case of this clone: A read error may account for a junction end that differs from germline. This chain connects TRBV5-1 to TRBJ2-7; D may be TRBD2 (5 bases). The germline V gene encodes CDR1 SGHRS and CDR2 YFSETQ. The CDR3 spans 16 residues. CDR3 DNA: TGCGCCAGCAGCTTGGGACCCCTCGGAGGCGGGTCTAAGGTGGACTTC. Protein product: CASSLGPLGGGSKVDF.

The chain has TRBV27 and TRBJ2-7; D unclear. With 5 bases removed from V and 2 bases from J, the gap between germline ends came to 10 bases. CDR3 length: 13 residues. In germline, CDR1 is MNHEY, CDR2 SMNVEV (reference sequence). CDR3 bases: TGTGCCAGCAGTCCTGAGTCCCCCTACGAGCAGTACTTC. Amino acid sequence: CASSPESPYEQYF.

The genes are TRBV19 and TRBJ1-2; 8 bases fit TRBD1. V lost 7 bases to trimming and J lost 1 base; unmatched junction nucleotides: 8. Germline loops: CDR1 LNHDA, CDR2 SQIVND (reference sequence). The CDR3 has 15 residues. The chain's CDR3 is CASTTGTGVNYGYTF. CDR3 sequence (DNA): TGTGCCAGTACCACCGGGACAGGAGTTAACTATGGCTACACCTTC.

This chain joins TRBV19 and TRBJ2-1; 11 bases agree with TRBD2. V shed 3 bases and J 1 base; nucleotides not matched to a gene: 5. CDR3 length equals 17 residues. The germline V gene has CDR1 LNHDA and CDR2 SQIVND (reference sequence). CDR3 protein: CASSISLAGGSYNEQFF. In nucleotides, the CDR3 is TGTGCCAGTAGTATTAGTCTAGCGGGAGGATCCTACAATGAGCAGTTCTTC.

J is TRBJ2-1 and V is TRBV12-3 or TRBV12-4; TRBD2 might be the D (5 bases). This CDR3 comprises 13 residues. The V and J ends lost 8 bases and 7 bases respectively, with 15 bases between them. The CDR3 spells CASRLMGENEQFF. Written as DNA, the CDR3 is TGTGCCAGCCGATTAATGGGAGAAAATGAGCAGTTCTTC.

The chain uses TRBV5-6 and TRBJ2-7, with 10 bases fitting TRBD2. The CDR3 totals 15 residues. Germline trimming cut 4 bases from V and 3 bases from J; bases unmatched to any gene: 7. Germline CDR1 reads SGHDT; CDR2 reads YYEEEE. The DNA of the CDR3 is TGTGCCAGCAGCCCCCAAGGACTAGCGGTCTACGAGCAGTACGTC. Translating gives CASSPQGLAVYEQYV.